Following are 14 T cell receptor beta chains from one sample sequenced in a study of blood T cell repertoires in COVID-19. Profiled with immunoSEQ multiplex PCR; TCRdb holds only in-frame clones, not every one. The sample holds under 300,000 clones; 80% to 90% are singletons and the top ten take about 2.2%. The sample was PBMCs or T cells enriched from blood (not recorded which). These TCRs come from a woman between 18 and 30 years old who had recovered from COVID-19.

This chain connects TRBV19 to TRBJ1-4, with 7 bases fitting TRBD1. V gave up 10 bases and J gave up 5 bases; unmatched junction bases: 13. There are 15 residues in the CDR3. In germline, CDR1 is LNHDA, CDR2 SQIVND (reference sequence). The DNA for the CDR3 is TGTGCCACCGCGTATCCGAGGGGGCAGAATGAAAAACTGTTTTTT. Translation gives CATAYPRGQNEKLFF.

The genes are TRBV6-1 and TRBJ2-2, with TRBD1 identical over 8 bases. J lost 3 bases, V lost 2 bases, and 8 bases had no gene match. The CDR3 contains 17 residues. Germline loops: CDR1 MNHNS, CDR2 SASEGT. CDR3 protein: CASSEWAGGADTGELFF. The CDR3, as DNA: TGTGCCAGCAGTGAATGGGCAGGGGGCGCGGACACCGGGGAGCTGTTTTTT.

The chain uses TRBV15 and TRBJ2-3; 7 nucleotides align to TRBD1. CDR3 length: 16 residues. Unmatched junction bases numbered 7, after V lost 0 bases and J lost 4 bases. The germline V gene encodes CDR1 LNHNV and CDR2 YYDKDF (reference sequence). CDR3 sequence reads: CATSREGTAVADTQYF. Here the CDR3 DNA reads TGTGCCACCAGCAGAGAAGGGACAGCGGTCGCAGATACGCAGTATTTT.

The chain carries TRBV30 and TRBJ1-2, with a possible D match to TRBD1 (6 bases). The V end was cut by 2 bases, the J end by 6 bases, with 19 bases between. The CDR3 has 15 amino acids. Germline CDR1 GTSNPN, CDR2 SVGIG (reference sequence). The CDR3 loop reads CAWSSREQGVDGYTF. For the CDR3, the DNA is TGTGCCTGGAGTTCGAGGGAACAGGGTGTTGATGGCTACACCTTC.

The chain couples TRBV2 to TRBJ2-3; 8 bases agree with TRBD2. Germline lookup yields CDR1 SNHLY and CDR2 FYNNEI. V shed 1 base, J shed 6 bases, and the junction held 9 bases outside the gene matches. The CDR3 runs to 16 residues. CDR3 sequence: CASSEGTGGLEDTQYF. CDR3 in DNA: TGTGCCAGCAGTGAAGGAACGGGGGGGCTTGAGGATACGCAGTATTTT. Full variable domain (outside the CDR3, taken from reference TRBV2 and TRBJ2-3): EPEVTQTPSHQVTQMGQEVILRCVPISNHLYFYWYRQILGQKVEFLVSFYNNEISEKSEIFDDQFSVERPDGSNFTLKIRSTKLEDSAMYFCASSEGTGGLEDTQYFGPGTRLTVL.

The CDR3 DNA follows: TGTGCCAGCAGTCGACAGATTTCTGGAAACACCATATATTTT. It encodes CASSRQISGNTIYF. This chain joins TRBV14 and TRBJ1-3, with D perhaps TRBD1 (5 bases). Germline V CDR1 and CDR2: SGHDN, FVKESK. The CDR3 runs 14 residues. V was cut by 6 bases and J by 1 base, with 10 bases left in between.

This rearrangement joins TRBV5-4 to TRBJ2-3; TRBD2 matches at 7 bases. Germline V gene lookup returns CDR1 SGHNT and CDR2 YYREEE (reference sequence). Losses at the gene ends were 0 bases for V and 0 bases for J; bases not matched to a gene: 7. This CDR3 has 17 residues. The CDR3 DNA follows: TGTGCCAGCAGCTTGGCCAACGGGGGGACGAGCACAGATACGCAGTATTTT. The encoded protein is CASSLANGGTSTDTQYF.

The chain uses TRBV12-5 and TRBJ1-4; 11 bases fit TRBD1. Trimming removed 7 bases from V and 8 bases from J; junction bases left unmatched: 12. This CDR3 is built from 16 residues. Germline CDR1 LGHNT, CDR2 FRNRAP. CDR3 DNA: TGTGCTAGTGCCCCCGGGACAGGGGGGAATGACGAAAAACTGTTTTTT. Its protein is CASAPGTGGNDEKLFF.

With regard to this clone: This same CDR3 is encoded by further DNA sequences in the sample. This sequence joins TRBV28 and TRBJ2-7; D possibly corresponds to TRBD2 (6 bases). Trimming removed 2 bases from V and 2 bases from J, with 7 bases in between. The CDR3 has 13 amino acids. Germline lookup yields CDR1 MDHEN and CDR2 SYDVKM. The CDR3 DNA follows: TGTGCCAGCAGTTTAGGAGGGCCCTACGAGCAGTACTTC. Translation: CASSLGGPYEQYF.

The rearrangement uses TRBV27 and TRBJ2-7; a weak D match, TRBD1 (6 bases). The CDR3 loop spans 13 amino acids. Between the trimmed V and J ends, which lost 5 bases and 7 bases, there was a span of 15 bases. Germline values: CDR1 MNHEY, CDR2 SMNVEV (reference sequence). CDR3 loop: CASSDTGFGEQYF. In nucleotides, the CDR3 is TGTGCCAGCAGTGATACAGGGTTTGGTGAGCAGTACTTC.

This rearrangement joins TRBV4-1 to TRBJ1-4; D perhaps matches TRBD1 (5 bases). Trimming pared 4 bases from V and 4 bases from J, leaving 13 bases between. Looked up from germline, CDR1 is MGHRA and CDR2 is YSYEKL. The CDR3 totals 15 residues. The CDR3 here is CASSPHRRGNEKLFF. The DNA of the CDR3 is TGCGCCAGCAGCCCTCACAGGCGGGGTAATGAAAAACTGTTTTTT.

The J gene is TRBJ2-2, the V gene TRBV7-2; tentatively, D is TRBD2 (5 bases). V was trimmed by 5 bases and J by 0 bases, leaving 10 bases between them. CDR1 and CDR2 (germline): SGHTA, FQGNSA. This CDR3 has 15 amino acids. CDR3 sequence: CASSVSGANTGELFF. DNA of the CDR3: TGTGCCAGCAGCGTGAGCGGTGCGAACACCGGGGAGCTGTTTTTT.

The chain combines TRBV7-2 with TRBJ2-7; weak D call: TRBD1 (6 bases). Germline CDR1 is SGHTA and CDR2 is FQGNSA. The length of the CDR3 is 15 residues. Trimming removed 1 base from V and 4 bases from J, with 14 bases in between. DNA of the CDR3: TGTGCCAGCAGCTTAGTCCCAGGGGAATCGTACGAGCAGTACTTC. Amino acid sequence: CASSLVPGESYEQYF.

The chain employs TRBV7-8 and TRBJ2-1; D remains ambiguous. The CDR3 is 14 residues long. V lost 1 base and J lost 8, with 12 bases in between. The germline V gene has CDR1 SGHVS and CDR2 FQNEAQ. This CDR3 reads CASSLGGALDEQFF. CDR3 DNA: TGTGCCAGCAGCTTAGGAGGAGCGTTGGATGAGCAGTTCTTC.